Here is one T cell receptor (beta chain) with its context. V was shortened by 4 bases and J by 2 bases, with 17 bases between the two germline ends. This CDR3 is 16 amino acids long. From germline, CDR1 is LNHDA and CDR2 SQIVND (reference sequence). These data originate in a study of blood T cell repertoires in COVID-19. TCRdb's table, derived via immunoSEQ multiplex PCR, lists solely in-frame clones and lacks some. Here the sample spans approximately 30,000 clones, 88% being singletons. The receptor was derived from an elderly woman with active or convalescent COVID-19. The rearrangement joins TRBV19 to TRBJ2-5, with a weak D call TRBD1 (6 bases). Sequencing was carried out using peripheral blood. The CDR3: CASSTGQRAAQETQYF. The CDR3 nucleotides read TGTGCCAGTAGTACCGGACAGAGGGCGGCTCAAGAGACCCAGTACTTC.